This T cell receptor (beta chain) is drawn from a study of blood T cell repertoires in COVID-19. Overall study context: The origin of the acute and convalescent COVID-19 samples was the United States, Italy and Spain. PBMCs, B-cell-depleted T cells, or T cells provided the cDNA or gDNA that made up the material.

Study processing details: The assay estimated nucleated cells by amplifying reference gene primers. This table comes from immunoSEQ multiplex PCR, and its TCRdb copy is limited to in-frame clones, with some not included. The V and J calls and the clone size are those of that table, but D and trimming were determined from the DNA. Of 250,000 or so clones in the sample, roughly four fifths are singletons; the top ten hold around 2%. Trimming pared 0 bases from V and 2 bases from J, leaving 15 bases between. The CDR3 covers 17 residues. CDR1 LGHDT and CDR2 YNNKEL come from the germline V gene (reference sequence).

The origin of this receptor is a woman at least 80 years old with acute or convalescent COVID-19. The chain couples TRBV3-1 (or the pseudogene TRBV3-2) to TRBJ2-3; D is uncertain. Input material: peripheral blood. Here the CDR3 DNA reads TGTGCCAGCAGCCAAGAACATCGCAGGCCGATCACAGATACGCAGTATTTT. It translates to CASSQEHRRPITDTQYF.